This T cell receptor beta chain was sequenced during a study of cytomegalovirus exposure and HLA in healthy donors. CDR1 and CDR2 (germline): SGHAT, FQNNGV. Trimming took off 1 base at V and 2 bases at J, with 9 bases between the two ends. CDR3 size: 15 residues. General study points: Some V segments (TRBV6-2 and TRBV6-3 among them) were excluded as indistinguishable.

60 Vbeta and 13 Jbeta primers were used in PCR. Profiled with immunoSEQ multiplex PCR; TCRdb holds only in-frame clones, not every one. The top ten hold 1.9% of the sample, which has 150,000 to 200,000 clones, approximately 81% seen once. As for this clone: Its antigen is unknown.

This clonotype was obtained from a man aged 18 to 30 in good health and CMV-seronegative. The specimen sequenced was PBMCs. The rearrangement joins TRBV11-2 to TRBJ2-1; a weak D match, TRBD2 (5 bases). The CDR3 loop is CASSLGAGAYNEQFF. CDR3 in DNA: TGTGCCAGCAGCTTAGGTGCGGGTGCCTACAATGAGCAGTTCTTC.